The present T cell receptor beta chain was sequenced within a study of OX40 agonist ivuxolimab in advanced cancers. The overall study: Patients were treated with intravenous ivuxolimab, dosed at 0.01 to 10 mg/kg and infused every 2 weeks. The eligibility criteria allowed prior anti-PD-1, anti-PD-L1 or anti-CTLA-4 therapy, and about 40% had some. Study-wide points: Expanded clones were, on average, more numerous among CD8+ T cells than CD4+.

Germline V lookup: CDR1 SGHTA, CDR2 FQGNSA. The CDR3 spans 15 residues. Trimming stripped 5 bases from V and 0 bases from J, with 10 bases between. Note on this clone: Its matching antigen is unknown.

The data were produced by immunoSEQ multiplex PCR, yet TCRdb's version contains in-frame clones alone and is incomplete. The data hold 90,000 to 150,000 clones, with 80% to 90% observed a single time. The sequenced sample was CD4+ or CD8+ T cells sorted from blood, obtained in a trial of the OX40 agonist ivuxolimab. The origin of this receptor is an adult with an advanced solid tumor such as melanoma, head and neck, liver or kidney cancer. The J gene is TRBJ2-2, the V gene TRBV7-2; the D is unclear. The CDR3 region is CASSPQAANTGELFF. The CDR3 DNA follows: TGTGCCAGCAGCCCTCAGGCTGCGAACACCGGGGAGCTGTTTTTT.